This entry concerns a single TCR beta chain. This clonotype was observed a few times. Its antigen is still unknown. Base qualities are missing; no much larger clone stands one base away. Library prep was done by 5' RACE. Sequencing instrument: Illumina HiSeq 2500. The second PCR ran for roughly 6 to 11 cycles and used a J-beta primer mix along with a sample-barcoded 5' primer. A unique molecular identifier was introduced onto each TCR beta cDNA molecule by a template-switch 5' adaptor carrying 12 random nucleotides. Each sample yielded at least 2.5 million CDR3-containing paired-end reads. The Mint cDNA synthesis kit, primed by a TRBC-specific oligonucleotide, was used to synthesize first-strand cDNA from all RNA. Following uracil-DNA glycosylase treatment, all cDNA underwent a first 18-cycle PCR with the universal primers M1SS and BC2_uni_R. In the original analysis: Normalization of each sample was performed by random selection of 1 million high-quality reads, each carrying a distinct molecular identifier. Instead of being binned into consensus sequences, reads with shared molecular identifiers were discarded. MiTCR, run with a Q25 quality threshold and the strictest error-elimination algorithm, handled CDR3 identification, clonotype clustering and error correction. Lower-bound total TCR beta diversity was estimated with a nonparametric unseen species model using Euler transformation. The raw public reads went through TCRdb reprocessing: fastp at Q25, MiXCR clone calling, in-frame beta chains kept. Rows merge per CDR3 protein into single entries with the most common DNA and genes. The authors' filters were not applied to this entry. This sample is represented by 1.5 million to 2 million distinct CDR3 sequences; roughly 27% of them were singletons. The ten most abundant clones make up less than 9.5% of the sample.

The source of the sample is a study of blood T cells in healthy people across ages (dated by TCRdb to the mid-2010s). Notes on the research overall: In model experiments, template switching captured about one uniquely barcoded TCR beta cDNA molecule for every two T cells. To track age-related changes in TCR beta repertoire diversity, the study relied on deep sequencing normalized with unique cDNA molecular identifiers. The donors were divided into four age groups: young (average roughly 17 years), middle-aged (approximately 41), aged (approximately 64) and long-lived (approximately 74). To avoid experimental bias, donors of different ages were randomly spread across the sequencing lanes. The study analyzed two additional independent replicas of 1 million unique cDNA reads from the same blood draw for two donors, one aged 18 to 29 and one aged 80 or older. Results and caveats for the whole study, not just this receptor: Compared with the aged group, more naive CD4+ T cells, fewer expanded clones and increased TCR diversity were shown by the long-lived group, suggesting age selection. The CMV infection status of donors was not known, potentially confounding age-related changes in expanded clonotypes. Conclusive comparison of naive and antigen-experienced compartments was prevented by the profiling of bulk unsorted PBMCs. As age increased, observed TCR beta diversity per million T cells dropped in a roughly linear way, and a significant reduction was already evident by age about 36. A strong correlation was found between observed TCR beta diversity and the percentage of naive T cells measured by flow cytometry. Total diversity estimates from one million sequenced T cells were considered lower bounds and underestimates.

The 39 donors, aged roughly 6 to 95 years, were systemically healthy Caucasian individuals from Russia. About 10 milliliters of peripheral blood were drawn from each donor into EDTA-treated Vacutainer tubes. PBMCs were isolated by Ficoll-Paque density-gradient centrifugation, with at least 6 million obtained per sample. Total RNA, at least 6 micrograms per sample, was extracted from PBMCs with Trizol reagent. For every donor, an aliquot of PBMCs went through flow cytometry to measure the percentages of naive CD45RAhigh/CD27high T cells. Measured from the cysteine to the phenylalanine, the CDR3 is 19 residues long. Only the CDR3 DNA stays, 57 bases, in frame from base 1. The germline V and J ends show losses of 3 bases and 1 base respectively, and no gene match explains 13 bases of the junction. In the germline V gene, CDR1 corresponds to SGHVS and CDR2 to FQNEAQ.

The sequencing input was blood. Recombination linked TRBV7-8 to TRBJ2-5; 11 middle bases align to TRBD1. The clonotype comes from a woman in her 30s in good health. The CDR3 corresponds to CASSLGQGGYGPSQETQYF. Read as DNA, the sequence is TGTGCCAGCAGCTTGGGACAGGGGGGATATGGCCCCTCCCAAGAGACCCAGTACTTC.